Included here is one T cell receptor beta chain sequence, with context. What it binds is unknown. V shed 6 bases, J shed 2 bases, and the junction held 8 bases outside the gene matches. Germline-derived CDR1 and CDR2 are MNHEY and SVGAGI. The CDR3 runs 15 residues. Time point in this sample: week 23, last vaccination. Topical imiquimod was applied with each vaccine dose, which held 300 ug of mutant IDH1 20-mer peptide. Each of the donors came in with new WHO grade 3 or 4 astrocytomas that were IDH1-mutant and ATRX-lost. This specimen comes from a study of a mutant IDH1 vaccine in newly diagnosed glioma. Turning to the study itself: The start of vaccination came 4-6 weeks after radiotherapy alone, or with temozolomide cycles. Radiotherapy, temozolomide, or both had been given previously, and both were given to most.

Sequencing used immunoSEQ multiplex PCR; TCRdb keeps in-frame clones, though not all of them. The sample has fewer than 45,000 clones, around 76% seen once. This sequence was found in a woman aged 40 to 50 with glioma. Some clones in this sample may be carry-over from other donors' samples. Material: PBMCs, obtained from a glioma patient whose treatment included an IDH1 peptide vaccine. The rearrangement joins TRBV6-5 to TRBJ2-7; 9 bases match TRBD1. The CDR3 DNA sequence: TGTGCCAGCAGGTCCAGGAGGGACAGGGCCTACGAGCAGTACTTC. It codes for CASRSRRDRAYEQYF.